This TCR beta chain was retrieved from a study of a mutant IDH1 vaccine in newly diagnosed glioma. Assay used: immunoSEQ multiplex PCR; TCRdb lists only in-frame clones, some missing. The sample shows 40,000 to 60,000 clones, around 80% of them seen only once. Worth noting for this clone: No antigen is known for it. This sample also contains other DNA sequences that code for the same CDR3.

The time point was: week 5, during vaccination. Each dose delivered 300 ug of mutant IDH1 20-mer peptide subcutaneously with imiquimod. This clonotype originated in a woman aged 40-49 years with glioma. The sequencing here drew on PBMCs, taken from a glioma patient whose treatment included an IDH1 peptide vaccine.

The CDR3 sequence: CASSQDPPGRSPLHF. In DNA, the CDR3 is TGTGCCAGCAGCCAAGATCCTCCGGGTCGTTCACCCCTCCACTTT. V and J are TRBV14 and TRBJ1-6; D uncertain. CDR1 and CDR2 (germline): SGHDN, FVKESK. V was clipped by 0 bases and J by 9 bases, with 12 bases between them. The CDR3 length is 15 residues.